This T cell receptor (beta chain) was sequenced for a study of post-analysis software for immune sequencing data. General observations from the study: Significantly lower normalized Chao1 diversity was seen in multiple sclerosis patients than in controls.

Comment on this clonotype: Its specificity is not known.

Prepared libraries of TCR beta cDNA carried unique molecular identifiers. The yield from around 1 to 10 million T cells was about 500,000 cDNA molecules in total. TCRdb fed the PCR reads into MiXCR, producing one record per CDR3 protein. Altogether 650,000 to 900,000 distinct CDR3 sequences are present, 46% being singletons, with the ten largest covering roughly 4.9%. Sequencing used blood. The TCR originated in a girl between 10 and 17 years old with multiple sclerosis.

The CDR3 nucleotides read TGCGCCAGCAGCTTGGAGACAGGCAACCCCCATGAGCAGTTCTTC. Translating it yields CASSLETGNPHEQFF. This rearrangement joins TRBV5-1 to TRBJ2-1; a weak D match, TRBD1 (6 bases). CDR1 and CDR2 from the germline V gene are SGHRS and YFSETQ. CDR3 size: 15 residues. The ends were cut back, 0 bases at V and 8 bases at J, with 15 bases in the middle.